This T cell receptor beta chain was identified during a study of cytomegalovirus exposure and HLA in healthy donors. CDR3 size: 13 residues. CDR1 and CDR2 from the germline V gene are MGHRA and YSYEKL. The germline V and J ends were trimmed by 4 bases and 6 bases, with 11 bases remaining between them. On this clone: Its cognate antigen is unknown.

Regarding the study as a whole: Several top significant clusters appeared, in a later analysis, to be linked to common viral pathogens. The authors later linked a missense DCLRE1C variant to TCR beta V- and J-gene trimming. Most TCR sequences were seen very rarely across donors, but some public TCRs occurred in many.

The PCR contained 60 Vbeta and 13 Jbeta primers. TCRdb's table, derived via immunoSEQ multiplex PCR, lists solely in-frame clones and lacks some. The table has roughly 290,000 clones, about 90% seen once; the top ten hold about 2.3%. The chain recombines TRBV4-1 with TRBJ2-3; D may be TRBD2 (5 bases). This receptor was taken from a woman between 18 and 29 years old in good health and CMV-seronegative. The specimen was PBMCs. The CDR3 loop is CASSLERGDTQYF. Here the CDR3 DNA reads TGCGCCAGCAGCCTCGAGAGAGGGGATACGCAGTATTTT.